One TCR beta chain is described in this entry. Its target is not known. The entry originates in a study of CXCR3-negative and CXCR3-positive naive CD8 T cells. Study results and limitations: Hydrophobicity was higher for TRB CDR3s found in CXCR3-positive naive cells than in CXCR3-negative naive cells.

CD45RO-CCR7+CD27+CD95- characterized naive CD8+ T cells. The TRB libraries of cDNA were built by UMI-labeled 5' RACE. One entry per CDR3 protein, without DNA, is what TCRdb gives after re-calling the 5' RACE reads. The table lists 150,000 or so distinct CDR3 sequences. The receptor's source is a human donor in good health. Some clones in this sample may be carry-over from other donors' samples. The sample taken for sequencing was naive CXCR3+ CD8+ T cells from blood. Subset: CD45RO-CCR7+CD27+CD95- naive CD8+ T cells expressing CXCR3 (TNR3+).

The CDR3 protein is CASSSPAGQETQYF. The rearrangement links TRBV7-9 to TRBJ2-5; checking the TCRdb D call of TRBD2 is not possible without DNA. Per the germline V gene, CDR1 is SEHNR and CDR2 is FQNEAQ (reference sequence). There are 14 residues in the CDR3.